This TCR beta chain was obtained from a study of cytomegalovirus exposure and HLA in healthy donors. Study-wide context: An earlier analysis found some 120 million unique TCR beta sequences from about 190 million T cells.

Germline V CDR1 and CDR2: SGHRS, YFSETQ. The germline V and J ends were trimmed by 0 bases and 5 bases, with 11 bases remaining between them. The CDR3 length is 14 residues. PCR employed 60 Vbeta and 13 Jbeta primers. Assay: immunoSEQ multiplex PCR; the TCRdb copy retains only in-frame clones and omits some. The sample contains nearly 110,000 clones, 82% of which appear only once. This chain connects TRBV5-1 to TRBJ1-2, with D possibly TRBD1 on 5 matching bases. The receptor was isolated from a man aged 25 to 40 in good health and CMV-seropositive. What was sequenced was PBMCs. In DNA, the CDR3 is TGCGCCAGCAGCTTGGATCAGGGTCGGTATGGCTACACCTTC. It encodes CASSLDQGRYGYTF.